This passage covers 9 T cell receptor beta chains from one sample sequenced in a study of neurological immune-mediated disorders. TCRdb recomputed calls from the 5' RACE reads with MiXCR, one row per CDR3 protein. This sample has tens of thousands of distinct CDR3 sequences, with 14% found just once. The sample taken for sequencing was PBMCs. These TCRs come from a woman aged 50 to 60 with HTLV-1-associated myelopathy (HAM/TSP).

The rearrangement links TRBV27 to TRBJ2-1; perhaps D is TRBD1 or TRBD2 (5 bases each). This CDR3 has 14 residues. Between the trimmed V and J ends, which lost 7 bases and 0 bases, there was a span of 10 bases. The germline V gene has CDR1 MNHEY and CDR2 SMNVEV (reference sequence). The CDR3 is CASIKGSSYNEQFF. The CDR3 DNA sequence: TGTGCCAGCATTAAGGGGAGCTCCTACAATGAGCAGTTCTTC.

The sample holds many counts of this clonotype. This chain uses TRBV10-3 with TRBJ1-3; perhaps TRBD1 as D (5 bases). V was pared by 9 bases and J by 0 bases, with 12 bases between. Per the germline V gene, CDR1 is ENHRY and CDR2 is SYGVKD. The CDR3 length is 14 residues. CDR3 DNA sequence: TGTGCCATAGCTGCGACAGCCTCTGGAAACACCATATATTTT. It yields the protein CAIAATASGNTIYF.

This clonotype was picked up many times. This chain joins TRBV5-1 and TRBJ1-1, with 7 nucleotides matching TRBD1. Unmatched junction bases numbered 13, after V lost 4 bases and J lost 4 bases. The CDR3 length is 16 residues. The V gene's germline CDR1 is SGHRS and CDR2 YFSETQ. This CDR3 reads CASSTGIWDRFTEAFF. Written as DNA, the CDR3 is TGCGCCAGCAGCACGGGGATATGGGACAGATTCACTGAAGCTTTCTTT. The full variable domain, completed using reference TRBV5-1 and TRBJ1-1, is KAGVTQTPRYLIKTRGQQVTLSCSPISGHRSVSWYQQTPGQGLQFLFEYFSETQRNKGNFPGRFSGRQFSNSRSEMNVSTLELGDSALYLCASSTGIWDRFTEAFFGQGTRLTVV.

This clonotype was counted at least ten times. The CDR3 DNA follows: TGCGCCAGCAGCTTGGTCGGGGGGGGGGCCCCCAATGAGCAGTTCTTC. Translating it yields CASSLVGGGAPNEQFF. The chain has TRBV5-1 and TRBJ2-1, with TRBD2 matching over 8 bases. The CDR3 covers 16 residues. Germline V lookup: CDR1 SGHRS, CDR2 YFSETQ. With 0 bases clipped from V and 6 bases from J, the junction kept 8 bases outside the gene matches.

This clonotype was observed at least ten times. The gene calls are TRBV5-6 and TRBJ2-7; D gene uncertain. Germline CDR1 SGHDT, CDR2 YYEEEE. The CDR3 is 11 residues long. V lost 2 bases to trimming and J lost 5 bases, with 5 bases between them. The CDR3 nucleotides read TGTGCCAGCAGCTTCATCAACGAGCAGTACTTC. Protein product: CASSFINEQYF. The whole variable domain, remainder taken from reference TRBV5-6 and TRBJ2-7, is DAGVTQSPTHLIKTRGQQVTLRCSPKSGHDTVSWYQQALGQGPQFIFQYYEEEERQRGNFPDRFSGHQFPNYSSELNVNALLLGDSALYLCASSFINEQYFGPGTRLTVT.

Details on this clonotype: A read error may explain this, as a much larger clone is one base away. The chain is built from TRBV5-6 and TRBJ2-1; a weak D match, TRBD1 (6 bases). CDR1 and CDR2 (germline): SGHDT, YYEEEE. With 1 base removed from V and 3 bases from J, the gap between germline ends came to 11 bases. This CDR3 is 15 amino acids long. The DNA for the CDR3 is TGTGCCAGCAGCTTGAACAGGGAACACTACAATGAGCAGTTCTTC. Translating it yields CASSLNREHYNEQFF.

This clonotype was counted ten times or more. This chain uses TRBV12-5 with TRBJ1-1, with 7 bases that match TRBD1. From germline, CDR1 is LGHNT and CDR2 FRNRAP. V lost 8 bases to trimming and J lost 4 bases; unmatched junction nucleotides: 7. The CDR3 is 13 amino acids. CDR3 DNA sequence: TGTGCTAGTTCACAGGGGATAGGCACTGAAGCTTTCTTT. It is translated as CASSQGIGTEAFF.

This clonotype has a count of ten or more. The V call is TRBV20-1, the J call TRBJ2-7; D assignment may be TRBD1 or TRBD2 (5 bases each). The CDR3 extends over 13 amino acids. The V gene's germline CDR1 is DFQATT and CDR2 SNEGSKA (reference sequence). The ends were cut back, 5 bases at V and 0 bases at J, with 11 bases in the middle. The CDR3 DNA sequence: TGCAGTGCTGGGGACGGACCCTCCTACGAGCAGTACTTC. Its translation is CSAGDGPSYEQYF.

The V gene is TRBV12-5, the J gene TRBJ1-1; no firm D call. The CDR3 runs to 13 residues. The germline V gene encodes CDR1 LGHNT and CDR2 FRNRAP. With 5 bases removed from V and 1 base from J, the gap between germline ends came to 8 bases. The DNA for the CDR3 is TGTGCTAGTGGTGTGGACGGGAACACTGAAGCTTTCTTT. Its protein product is CASGVDGNTEAFF.